Included here is one TCR beta chain sequence, with context. Antigen: not known. This sample is part of a study of T cells after yellow fever vaccination. Study-level findings and limits: Post-booster samples contained most primary-vaccination clones (approximately 96% CD4, roughly 88% CD8). Shared CD4/CD8 clonotypes were a small share, likely from convergent recombination.

It was through 5'RACE template switching that TCR cDNA was made, with a universal primer site and UMIs added. TCRdb fed the 5' RACE reads into MiXCR, producing one record per CDR3 protein. The repertoire holds a few hundred thousand distinct CDR3 sequences, under 3.5% seen once, with 3.2% in the top ten. Germline trimming cut 0 bases from V and 2 bases from J; bases unmatched to any gene: 5. Germline V gives CDR1 SGDLS, CDR2 YYNGEE. There are 16 residues in the CDR3. The sequence derives from a man aged 18 to 29 who received the YFV17D yellow fever vaccine. The sample consisted of CD4+ T cells sorted from PBMCs, taken 10 days after the yellow fever booster vaccination. The chain links TRBV9 to TRBJ2-1; 7 bases fit TRBD2. The CDR3 nucleotides read TGTGCCAGCAGCGTAGAAGCGGGGCAAACCTACAATGAGCAGTTCTTC. It translates to CASSVEAGQTYNEQFF. Together with reference TRBV9 and TRBJ2-1, the CDR3 gives the full variable domain: DSGVTQTPKHLITATGQRVTLRCSPRSGDLSVYWYQQSLDQGLQFLIQYYNGEERAKGNILERFSAQQFPDLHSELNLSSLELGDSALYFCASSVEAGQTYNEQFFGPGTRLTVL.